Listed below are T cell receptor beta chains from one sample, sequenced in a study of cytomegalovirus exposure and HLA in healthy donors. TCRdb's copy holds only in-frame clones and misses some; the assay was immunoSEQ multiplex PCR. This sample has fewer than 350,000 clones, with 88% found just once. The sequenced sample consisted of PBMCs. The receptors were sampled from a woman between 18 and 29 years old in good health and CMV-seronegative. CDR3s include the opening cysteine and the closing phenylalanine or tryptophan. The D gene is left open where the match is weak. Clone size is shown for a subset of rows, as once, few, many or a class of expanded clone.

j_gene,d_gene,v_gene,abundance,CDR3nt,CDR3aa
TRBJ2-3,TRBD1,TRBV4-3,NA,TGCGCCAGCAGCCAGGACAGGGATAGCACAGATACGCAGTATTTT,CASSQDRDSTDTQYF
TRBJ1-4,TRBD1,TRBV30,few,TGTGCCTGGAGTGGGGACAGCCGGGGTGAAAAACTGTTTTTT,CAWSGDSRGEKLFF
TRBJ2-2,TRBD1,TRBV9,NA,TGTGCCAGCAGCGCACAGGGGGCCAGGGCCGGGGAGCTGTTTTTT,CASSAQGARAGELFF
TRBJ1-1,NA,TRBV7-3,NA,TGTGCCAGCAGCCCGGACACAATGAACACTGAAGCTTTCTTT,CASSPDTMNTEAFF
TRBJ2-3,TRBD2,TRBV2,NA,TGTGCCAGCAGCCACACTAGCGGCACAGATACGCAGTATTTT,CASSHTSGTDTQYF
TRBJ2-2,NA,TRBV19,NA,TGTGCCAGTAGTATCCAGGCTTTCACCGGGGAGCTGTTTTTT,CASSIQAFTGELFF
TRBJ2-7,NA,TRBV6-4,NA,TGTGCCAGCAGTCAACCCGAACAGGAGCAGTACTTC,CASSQPEQEQYF
TRBJ1-1,NA,TRBV11-2,NA,TGTGCCAGCAGCCGGGGGGGAAACACTGAAGCTTTCTTT,CASSRGGNTEAFF
TRBJ2-7,NA,TRBV5-1,NA,TGCGCCAGCAGCTCCGAAGGGGTTCGGTTCGACTTC,CASSSEGVRFDF
TRBJ1-2,NA,TRBV10-3,NA,TGTGCCATCAGTCCAACGGCGTTGGAGGGCTATGGCTACACCTTC,CAISPTALEGYGYTF
TRBJ1-3,NA,TRBV6-5,NA,TGTGCCAGCAGTTACTCGAGCGTTCCGAACGGGAACACCATATATTTT,CASSYSSVPNGNTIYF
TRBJ1-4,NA,TRBV15,NA,TGTGCCACCAGCAGAACGTCAGGGATGACTAATGAAAAACTGTTTTTT,CATSRTSGMTNEKLFF
TRBJ2-1,TRBD2,TRBV4-1,NA,TGCGCCAGCAGCCACCCTAGCGGGAGGCAGTTCTTC,CASSHPSGRQFF
TRBJ2-7,NA,TRBV9,NA,TGTGCCAGCAGCGTAGACTCGAGGTTGGATAAGCAGTACTTC,CASSVDSRLDKQYF
TRBJ2-1,TRBD2,TRBV28,NA,TGTGCCAGCAGGGGCTCCACTAGCGGGAGGGCTAGCTCCTACAATGAGCAGTTCTTC,CASRGSTSGRASSYNEQFF
TRBJ2-2,NA,TRBV7-9,NA,TGTGCCAGCAGCAAACAGGGCAGCACCGGGGAGCTGTTTTTT,CASSKQGSTGELFF
TRBJ2-1,TRBD1,TRBV14,NA,TGTGCCAGCAGCCAGCGACAGGGTAGCTCCTACAATGAGCAGTTCTTC,CASSQRQGSSYNEQFF
TRBJ1-2,NA,TRBV28,NA,TGTGCCAGCAGTTTACTTCTAGCTAACTATGGCTACACCTTC,CASSLLLANYGYTF
TRBJ2-7,TRBD2,TRBV27,NA,TGTGCCAGCAAGCGGGAACCCTACGAGCAGTACTTC,CASKREPYEQYF
TRBJ2-7,TRBD2,TRBV5-8,NA,TGTGCCAGCAGCTTTTTCAGAACTAGCGGCACATCCTACGAGCAGTACTTC,CASSFFRTSGTSYEQYF
TRBJ2-5,TRBD2,TRBV10-3,NA,TGTGCCATCTCCGGGACTAGTTTTCGAGAGACCCAGTACTTC,CAISGTSFRETQYF
TRBJ1-1,TRBD1,TRBV18,few,TGTGCCAGCTCCCGGGACAGAAGGAACACTGAAGCTTTCTTT,CASSRDRRNTEAFF
TRBJ1-1,NA,TRBV9,NA,TGTGCCAGTGGGTCAGGGAACATGAACACTGAAGCTTTCTTT,CASGSGNMNTEAFF
TRBJ2-5,TRBD1,TRBV7-8,NA,TGTGCCAGCAGCTTAGGGACAGGGGGAGAGACCCAGTACTTC,CASSLGTGGETQYF
TRBJ2-7,TRBD2,TRBV27,NA,TGTGCCAGCAGTCCGCGGGGGGGGAGCTCCTACGAGCAGTACTTC,CASSPRGGSSYEQYF
TRBJ2-1,TRBD1,TRBV5-1,NA,TGCGCCAGCAGTCTTTTGGGACAGGGGAATAATGAGCAGTTCTTC,CASSLLGQGNNEQFF
TRBJ2-2,TRBD1,TRBV28,NA,TGTGCCAGCAGGGATCCCGGACAGGTCCCCGGGGAGCTGTTTTTT,CASRDPGQVPGELFF
TRBJ1-4,NA,TRBV4-1,NA,TGCGCCAGCAGCCAAACGCTATCCGCTAATGAAAAACTGTTTTTT,CASSQTLSANEKLFF
TRBJ2-2,NA,TRBV13,NA,TGTGCCAGCAGCTCCCCAAATAGTCACCTCGGGGAGCTGTTTTTT,CASSSPNSHLGELFF
TRBJ2-3,TRBD2,TRBV28,NA,TGTGCCAGCAGTTACCCCCTTATTCAGCGGGAGGTGAGCACAGATACGCAGTATTTT,CASSYPLIQREVSTDTQYF
TRBJ2-1,NA,TRBV20-1,once,TGCAGCCGTTCCCGAGATGAGCAGTTCTTC,CSRSRDEQFF
TRBJ1-4,TRBD1,TRBV5-1,NA,TGCGCCAGCAGCTCAAAAGGACAGGATGAAAAACTGTTTTTT,CASSSKGQDEKLFF
TRBJ1-4,NA,TRBV11-2,once,TGTGCCAGCACCGCGGGCAGGGGCGAAGCGGCGACTAATGAAAAACTGTTTTTT,CASTAGRGEAATNEKLFF
TRBJ2-5,NA,TRBV30,once,TGTGCCTGGAGTAGTGAGTTCGGGAGCGGGTTCCAAGAGACCCAGTACTTC,CAWSSEFGSGFQETQYF
TRBJ2-5,TRBD2,TRBV9,NA,TGTGCCAGCAGCGTAGTTGGGACTAGCGGGAGAGGAGAGACCCAGTACTTC,CASSVVGTSGRGETQYF
TRBJ1-2,NA,TRBV11-2,once,TGTGCCAGCAGCTTAGATCTCGGACTTTCGGGCTACACCTTC,CASSLDLGLSGYTF
TRBJ2-3,TRBD2,TRBV27,once,TGTGCCAGCAGGAGCATGGGGGGGACAGATACGCAGTATTTT,CASRSMGGTDTQYF
TRBJ2-7,NA,TRBV4-1,NA,TGCGCCAGCAGCGAACCAGGGGCGGACGAGCAGTACTTC,CASSEPGADEQYF
TRBJ1-2,TRBD1,TRBV5-4,few,TGTGCCAGCAGGTATTTACAGGGGGCGAACTATGGCTACACCTTC,CASRYLQGANYGYTF
TRBJ2-7,TRBD2,TRBV25-1,NA,TGTGCCACAAAAGGGGAGGGCCCATACGAGCAGTACTTC,CATKGEGPYEQYF
TRBJ2-1,TRBD2,TRBV19,NA,TGTGCCAGTAGGAAGGGACTAGCGGGAATCAATGAGCAGTTCTTC,CASRKGLAGINEQFF
TRBJ2-7,NA,TRBV6-1,NA,TGTGCCAGCAGTGAAGGGGGACATATGGCTTTCGGTTTCTACGAGCAGTACTTC,CASSEGGHMAFGFYEQYF
TRBJ2-1,NA,TRBV7-2,NA,TGTGCCAGCAGCCCGCGAGTGAGAAATGAGCAGTTCTTC,CASSPRVRNEQFF
TRBJ1-4,TRBD1,TRBV28,NA,TGTGCCAGCAGTTTCGTTTCGGCGACAGGGGCGAATGAAAAACTGTTTTTT,CASSFVSATGANEKLFF
TRBJ2-7,NA,TRBV7-9,NA,TGTGCCAGCAGCGAAGGGGACAACTACGAGCAGTACTTC,CASSEGDNYEQYF
TRBJ1-4,NA,TRBV25-1,NA,TGTGCCAGCAGTGAAGGACAGATAAATGAAAAACTGTTTTTT,CASSEGQINEKLFF
TRBJ2-3,NA,TRBV15,NA,TGTGCCACCAGCAGATCGTACACAGATACGCAGTATTTT,CATSRSYTDTQYF